The 32 T cell receptor beta chains below were found in one sample sequenced in a study of long-term antiretroviral therapy in people with HIV. immunoSEQ v3.0 was run at survey level. Clones were read by immunoSEQ multiplex PCR, and TCRdb kept only the in-frame ones, dropping some. The table lists about 33,000 clones, about 74% of them singletons. This specimen consisted of unsorted PBMCs, obtained 2 years after starting antiretroviral therapy. The receptor source for this set is a woman aged 50 to 65 with HIV.

This clone has more than one count but fewer than ten. V usage is TRBV30 and J usage is TRBJ1-2; tentatively, D is TRBD1 (5 bases). V lost 0 bases to trimming and J lost 0 bases, with 11 bases between them. Germline V lookup: CDR1 GTSNPN, CDR2 SVGIG (reference sequence). The CDR3 extends over 15 amino acids. As DNA, the CDR3 is TGTGCCTGGAGTGTACAGGCGAATCCTAACTATGGCTACACCTTC. Translation: CAWSVQANPNYGYTF.

The J gene is TRBJ1-2, the V gene TRBV28, with D hard to call. The CDR3 is 13 amino acids. Germline loops: CDR1 MDHEN, CDR2 SYDVKM. V gave up 6 bases and J gave up 4 bases, with 12 bases separating them. The CDR3 region has the DNA TGTGCCAGCAGAATGGACGGACCCTATGGCTACACCTTC. It is translated as CASRMDGPYGYTF.

CDR3 sequence reads: CASSIDWGTGDYEQYF. The CDR3 DNA is TGTGCCAGTAGTATAGACTGGGGGACAGGGGACTACGAGCAGTACTTC. V usage is TRBV19 and J usage is TRBJ2-7; TRBD1 matches 10 bases. The CDR3 totals 16 residues. The V gene's germline CDR1 is LNHDA and CDR2 SQIVND (reference sequence). The V segment lost 0 bases and the J segment 3 bases; nucleotides outside the gene matches: 5.

The J gene is TRBJ1-1, the V gene TRBV7-8, with D maybe TRBD1 (5 bases). CDR3 length: 15 amino acids. V gave up 3 bases and J gave up 6 bases, with 17 bases separating them. Germline loops: CDR1 SGHVS, CDR2 FQNEAQ. The DNA of the CDR3 is TGTGCCAGCAGCTTCCACGGCGGGGGGATTGCTGAAGCTTTCTTT. Its protein product is CASSFHGGGIAEAFF.

The rearrangement uses TRBV28 and TRBJ1-1; maybe TRBD1 (6 bases). Germline V gene data show CDR1 as MDHEN and CDR2 as SYDVKM. The CDR3 has 15 residues. V was pared by 5 bases and J by 1 base, with 14 bases between. CDR3 sequence: CASSGGAVQNTEAFF. DNA for the CDR3: TGTGCCAGCAGTGGGGGGGCAGTGCAGAACACTGAAGCTTTCTTT.

The rearrangement uses TRBV7-2 and TRBJ1-5; D call uncertain. With 3 bases removed from V and 4 bases from J, the gap between germline ends came to 13 bases. Germline V gene lookup returns CDR1 SGHTA and CDR2 FQGNSA. The CDR3 consists of 15 residues. CDR3 loop: CASSFQDGTNQPQHF. The CDR3 coding sequence is TGTGCCAGCAGCTTCCAGGACGGAACTAATCAGCCCCAGCATTTT.

This rearrangement joins TRBV30 to TRBJ2-6, with a possible D match to TRBD2 (5 bases). Germline V gives CDR1 GTSNPN, CDR2 SVGIG (reference sequence). The CDR3 is made up of 16 amino acids. V was clipped by 0 bases and J by 0 bases, with 9 bases between them. CDR3 DNA sequence: TGTGCCTGGAGTGTAGCGGCCTACTCTGGGGCCAACGTCCTGACTTTC. This codes for CAWSVAAYSGANVLTF.

The chain uses TRBV11-2 and TRBJ2-1; the match to TRBD2 covers 7 bases. The CDR3 runs 15 residues. Losses at the gene ends were 4 bases for V and 6 bases for J; bases not matched to a gene: 9. Germline lookup yields CDR1 SGHAT and CDR2 FQNNGV. DNA of the CDR3: TGTGCCAGCAGCTCCAGCGGGGCCCCCGGCAATGAGCAGTTCTTC. Translation: CASSSSGAPGNEQFF. Complete variable domain (other parts from reference TRBV11-2 and TRBJ2-1): EAGVAQSPRYKIIEKRQSVAFWCNPISGHATLYWYQQILGQGPKLLIQFQNNGVVDDSQLPKDRFSAERLKGVDSTLKIQPAKLEDSAVYLCASSSSGAPGNEQFFGPGTRLTVL.

The chain couples TRBV10-1 to TRBJ1-3; D remains unclear. Per germline, CDR1 WNHNN and CDR2 SYGVQD (reference sequence). This CDR3 is 15 amino acids long. With 4 bases removed from V and 5 bases from J, the gap between germline ends came to 15 bases. The CDR3 protein is CASSGAPGCRNTIYF. In DNA form, the CDR3 reads TGCGCCAGCAGTGGAGCCCCCGGGTGCAGAAACACCATATATTTT.

This clone was seen just once. The V call is TRBV5-1, the J call TRBJ2-2; the match to TRBD2 covers 10 bases. Looked up from germline, CDR1 is SGHRS and CDR2 is YFSETQ. The trim removed 2 bases at V and 4 bases at J, leaving 5 bases unmatched. This CDR3 spans 16 amino acids. The CDR3 sequence is CASSFTSGAPTGELFF. The CDR3, as DNA: TGCGCCAGCAGCTTTACTAGCGGGGCACCCACCGGGGAGCTGTTTTTT. Together with reference TRBV5-1 and TRBJ2-2, the CDR3 gives the full variable domain: KAGVTQTPRYLIKTRGQQVTLSCSPISGHRSVSWYQQTPGQGLQFLFEYFSETQRNKGNFPGRFSGRQFSNSRSEMNVSTLELGDSALYLCASSFTSGAPTGELFFGEGSRLTVL.

The CDR3 protein is CASSLGLSSGALTGELFF. In nucleotides, the CDR3 is TGTGCCAGCAGCTTAGGTTTATCTAGCGGGGCCCTCACCGGGGAGCTGTTTTTT. The J gene is TRBJ2-2, the V gene TRBV7-8, with 9 bases lining up with TRBD2. The germline CDR1 and CDR2 sequences are SGHVS and FQNEAQ. Trimming took 1 base from V and 4 from J; bases not matched to a gene: 10. CDR3 length: 18 residues.

The V and J genes are TRBV5-1 and TRBJ2-1; TRBD2 matches 11 bases. The trim removed 2 bases at V and 4 bases at J, leaving 8 bases unmatched. The CDR3 loop spans 17 amino acids. Germline CDR1 is SGHRS and CDR2 is YFSETQ. The CDR3 nucleotides are TGCGCCAGCAGCTTCCTCGGACTAGCGGGTTCTTACAATGAGCAGTTCTTC. Amino acids: CASSFLGLAGSYNEQFF.

J is TRBJ1-1 and V is TRBV7-3; TRBD1 is a possible D gene (6 bases). CDR3 length: 16 residues. Germline-derived CDR1 and CDR2 are SGHTA and FQGTGA. The germline V and J ends were trimmed by 0 bases and 0 bases, with 11 bases remaining between them. The CDR3 DNA follows: TGTGCCAGCAGCTTAACGGGGGCGGGGGTGAACACTGAAGCTTTCTTT. It translates to CASSLTGAGVNTEAFF.

This sequence joins TRBV5-1 and TRBJ2-1; D is tentatively TRBD1 or TRBD2 (7 bases each). V was trimmed by 4 bases and J by 7 bases, leaving 21 bases between them. CDR3 size: 16 residues. The germline V gene encodes CDR1 SGHRS and CDR2 YFSETQ. CDR3 DNA: TGCGCCAGCAGCCTTACGCTCCGACAGGGAGGGAATGAGCAGTTCTTC. Translated: CASSLTLRQGGNEQFF.

The chain employs TRBV10-3 and TRBJ2-1, with a tentative D call TRBD2 (5 bases). The germline V gene encodes CDR1 ENHRY and CDR2 SYGVKD. Deletions cut 5 bases from V and 3 bases from J, with 11 bases between. This CDR3 contains 14 residues. Here the CDR3 DNA reads TGTGCCATCAGTTCTTCCGGGGACTACAATGAGCAGTTCTTC. Translating it yields CAISSSGDYNEQFF.

This clone showed up just a few times. The chain recombines TRBV6-5 with TRBJ1-3; no reliable D call. The CDR3 runs to 14 residues. V dropped 5 bases and J dropped 4 bases, with 12 bases sitting between them. Germline V gene lookup returns CDR1 MNHEY and CDR2 SVGAGI. The DNA for the CDR3 is TGTGCCAGCAGTCCCTATACCGCCGGAAACACCATATATTTT. Translating gives CASSPYTAGNTIYF.

The rearrangement links TRBV11-1 to TRBJ2-5; perhaps D is TRBD1 or TRBD2 (6 bases each). There are 15 residues in the CDR3. V was cut by 5 bases and J by 5 bases, with 18 bases left in between. Germline CDR1 reads SGHAT; CDR2 reads FQDESV (reference sequence). The CDR3 nucleotides read TGTGCCAGCAGCGTGCCTTTGGGGGGCTGGGAGACCCAGTACTTC. Translated, it gives CASSVPLGGWETQYF.

This clone was recorded only once. The chain combines TRBV9 with TRBJ2-3, with 8 bases identical to TRBD2. Germline CDR1 and CDR2: SGDLS and YYNGEE. The CDR3 has 16 residues. With 5 bases clipped from V and 4 bases from J, the junction kept 12 bases outside the gene matches. Here the CDR3 DNA reads TGTGCCAGCAGGAGCGATCTGCGGGGGGCCCCAGATACGCAGTATTTT. Translating it yields CASRSDLRGAPDTQYF.

V and J are TRBV10-3 and TRBJ2-7; D might be TRBD1 (6 bases). CDR3 length equals 12 residues. Per the germline V gene, CDR1 is ENHRY and CDR2 is SYGVKD. Trimming took off 5 bases at V and 4 bases at J, with 9 bases between the two ends. CDR3 nucleotides: TGTGCCATCAGTCGCACAGGGTACGAGCAGTACTTC. This translates into CAISRTGYEQYF.

The chain links TRBV9 to TRBJ2-5; D gene ambiguous. V lost 5 bases, J lost 4 bases, and 6 bases lay in between. Germline V gene lookup returns CDR1 SGDLS and CDR2 YYNGEE. The CDR3 has 11 residues. This CDR3 reads CASSRAETQYF. The CDR3 DNA sequence: TGTGCCAGCAGTCGAGCAGAGACCCAGTACTTC.

The chain joins TRBV7-9 to TRBJ2-7; D is perhaps TRBD2 (5 bases). V was cut by 5 bases and J by 3 bases, with 8 bases left in between. CDR3 length: 12 amino acids. The V gene's germline CDR1 is SEHNR and CDR2 FQNEAQ (reference sequence). CDR3 protein: CASSPGYYEQYF. Here the CDR3 DNA reads TGTGCCAGCAGCCCGGGGTACTACGAGCAGTACTTC.

The genes are TRBV6-5 and TRBJ2-1; D gene uncertain. The CDR3 spans 12 residues. Germline-derived CDR1 and CDR2 are MNHEY and SVGAGI. V was trimmed by 5 bases and J by 10 bases, leaving 12 bases between them. CDR3 sequence reads: CASSLGHGEQFF. The DNA of the CDR3 is TGTGCCAGCAGTCTTGGTCATGGGGAGCAGTTCTTC.

The chain recombines TRBV7-3 with TRBJ1-1; the D is unclear. CDR3 length: 13 amino acids. V was cut by 1 base and J by 1 base, with 4 bases left in between. The germline V gene encodes CDR1 SGHTA and CDR2 FQGTGA. The CDR3 spells CASSLNRNTEAFF. In DNA form, the CDR3 reads TGTGCCAGCAGCTTAAACAGGAACACTGAAGCTTTCTTT.

The chain uses TRBV6-1 and TRBJ2-3; TRBD2 matches at 15 bases. Trimming removed 6 bases from V and 5 bases from J; junction bases left unmatched: 3. Per the germline V gene, CDR1 is MNHNS and CDR2 is SASEGT. The CDR3 has 15 amino acids. CDR3 nucleotide sequence: TGTGCCAGCAGGCGGACTAGCGGGGGGGGAGATACGCAGTATTTT. Translation: CASRRTSGGGDTQYF.

The rearrangement joins TRBV6-1 to TRBJ1-6; 7 bases fit TRBD1. This CDR3 contains 18 residues. Unmatched junction bases numbered 9, after V lost 4 bases and J lost 0 bases. The germline V gene encodes CDR1 MNHNS and CDR2 SASEGT. CDR3 protein: CASSAQGRLSSYNSPLHF. The DNA of the CDR3 is TGTGCCAGCAGTGCACAGGGGAGGTTAAGCTCCTATAATTCACCCCTCCACTTT.

V is TRBV7-3 and J is TRBJ2-1; 9 positions agree with TRBD1. V shed 5 bases and J 6 bases; nucleotides not matched to a gene: 8. Germline-derived CDR1 and CDR2 are SGHTA and FQGTGA. This CDR3 spans 15 amino acids. The CDR3 reads CASSAQGAFPNEQFF. The CDR3 DNA is TGTGCCAGCAGCGCACAGGGGGCGTTTCCCAATGAGCAGTTCTTC.

The rearrangement uses TRBV10-3 and TRBJ1-1, with D possibly being TRBD1 (6 bases). V was cut by 10 bases and J by 4 bases, with 16 bases left in between. Germline V gives CDR1 ENHRY, CDR2 SYGVKD. The length of the CDR3 is 13 residues. The CDR3 loop reads CASNKQGSTEAFF. CDR3 DNA: TGTGCCAGCAACAAACAGGGAAGCACTGAAGCTTTCTTT.

The chain uses TRBV18 and TRBJ1-2; D call uncertain. Germline loops: CDR1 KGHSH, CDR2 LQKENI. The V end was cut by 2 bases, the J end by 3 bases, with 4 bases between. The CDR3 contains 12 residues. CDR3 sequence: CASSPGDYGYTF. CDR3 sequence (DNA): TGTGCCAGCTCACCAGGAGACTATGGCTACACCTTC.

The rearrangement joins TRBV13 to TRBJ2-3; TRBD2 matches 15 bases. Germline V gene lookup returns CDR1 PRHDT and CDR2 FYEKMQ (reference sequence). V lost 4 bases, J lost 1 base, and 6 bases stayed unmatched. This CDR3 spans 18 amino acids. This chain's CDR3 is CASSSGLAGGPGTDTQYF. As DNA, the CDR3 is TGTGCCAGCAGCTCTGGACTAGCGGGGGGGCCGGGCACAGATACGCAGTATTTT.

This clone was seen a few times. V usage is TRBV7-9 and J usage is TRBJ2-7, with D perhaps matching TRBD1 or TRBD2 (6 bases each). Looked up from germline, CDR1 is SEHNR and CDR2 is FQNEAQ (reference sequence). The CDR3 has 13 amino acids. Trimming took 10 bases from V and 2 from J, leaving 15 bases between them. The CDR3 loop is CATRGQGAYEQYF. Here the CDR3 DNA reads TGTGCCACACGGGGGCAGGGCGCCTACGAGCAGTACTTC.

The chain has TRBV5-1 and TRBJ1-2; 7 bases align to TRBD1. Germline CDR1 and CDR2: SGHRS and YFSETQ. Germline trimming cut 2 bases from V and 8 bases from J; bases unmatched to any gene: 3. CDR3 length: 12 residues. The CDR3 DNA reads as TGCGCCAGCAGCTTTGACAGGGACGGCTACACCTTC. It translates to CASSFDRDGYTF. The full variable domain, its missing parts supplied by reference TRBV5-1 and TRBJ1-2, is KAGVTQTPRYLIKTRGQQVTLSCSPISGHRSVSWYQQTPGQGLQFLFEYFSETQRNKGNFPGRFSGRQFSNSRSEMNVSTLELGDSALYLCASSFDRDGYTFGSGTRLTVV.

The chain recombines TRBV5-1 with TRBJ1-2; unclear D gene. Trimming removed 4 bases from V and 7 bases from J, with 23 bases in between. CDR1 is SGHRS, CDR2 YFSETQ, per germline. CDR3 length: 16 residues. The CDR3 region is CASSPHSDKILSGYTF. Here the CDR3 DNA reads TGCGCCAGCAGCCCGCATTCCGACAAGATTTTGTCTGGCTACACCTTC.